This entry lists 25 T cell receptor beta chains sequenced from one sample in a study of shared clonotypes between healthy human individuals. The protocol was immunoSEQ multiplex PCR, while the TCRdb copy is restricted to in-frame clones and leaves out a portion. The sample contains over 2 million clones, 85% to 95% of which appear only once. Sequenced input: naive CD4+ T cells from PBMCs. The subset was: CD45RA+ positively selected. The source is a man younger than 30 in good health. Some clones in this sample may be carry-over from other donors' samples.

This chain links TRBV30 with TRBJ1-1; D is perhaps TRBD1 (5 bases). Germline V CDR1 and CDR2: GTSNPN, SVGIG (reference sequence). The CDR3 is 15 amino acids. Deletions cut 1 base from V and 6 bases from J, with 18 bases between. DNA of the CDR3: TGTGCCTGGAGTGGTGTAGGGGATAGCTGGTCTGAAGCTTTCTTT. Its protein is CAWSGVGDSWSEAFF.

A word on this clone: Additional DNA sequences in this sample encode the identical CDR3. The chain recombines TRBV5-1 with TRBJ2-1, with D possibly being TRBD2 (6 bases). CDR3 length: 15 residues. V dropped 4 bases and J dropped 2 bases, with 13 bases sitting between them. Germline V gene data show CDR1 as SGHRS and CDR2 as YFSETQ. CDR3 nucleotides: TGCGCCAGCAGCCCGGGGACGGGAGCCTACAATGAGCAGTTCTTC. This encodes CASSPGTGAYNEQFF. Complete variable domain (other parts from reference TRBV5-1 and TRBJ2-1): KAGVTQTPRYLIKTRGQQVTLSCSPISGHRSVSWYQQTPGQGLQFLFEYFSETQRNKGNFPGRFSGRQFSNSRSEMNVSTLELGDSALYLCASSPGTGAYNEQFFGPGTRLTVL.

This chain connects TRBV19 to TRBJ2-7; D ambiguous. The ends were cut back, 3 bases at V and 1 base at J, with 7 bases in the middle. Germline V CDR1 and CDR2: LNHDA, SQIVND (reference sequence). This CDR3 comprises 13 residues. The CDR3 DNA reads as TGTGCCAGTAGTATCGACGTATCCTACGAGCAGTACTTC. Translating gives CASSIDVSYEQYF.

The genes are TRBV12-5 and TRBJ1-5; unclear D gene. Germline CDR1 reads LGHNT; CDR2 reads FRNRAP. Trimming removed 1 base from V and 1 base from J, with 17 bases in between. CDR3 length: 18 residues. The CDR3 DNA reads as TGTGCTAGTGGTTTGGCCCGACCACAAACGGGAAGCAATCAGCCCCAGCATTTT. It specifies CASGLARPQTGSNQPQHF.

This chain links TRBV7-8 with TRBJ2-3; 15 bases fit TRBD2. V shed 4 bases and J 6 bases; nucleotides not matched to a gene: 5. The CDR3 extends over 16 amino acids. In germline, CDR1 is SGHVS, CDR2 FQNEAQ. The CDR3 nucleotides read TGTGCCAGCAGCTCAGGACTAGCGGGAGGGGGGGATACGCAGTATTTT. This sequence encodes CASSSGLAGGGDTQYF.

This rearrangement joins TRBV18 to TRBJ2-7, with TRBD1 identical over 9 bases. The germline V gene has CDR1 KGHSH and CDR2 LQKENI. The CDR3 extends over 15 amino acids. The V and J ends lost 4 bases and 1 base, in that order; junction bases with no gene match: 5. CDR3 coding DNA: TGTGCCAGCTCACAGGACAGGGGAACGTCCTACGAGCAGTACTTC. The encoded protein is CASSQDRGTSYEQYF.

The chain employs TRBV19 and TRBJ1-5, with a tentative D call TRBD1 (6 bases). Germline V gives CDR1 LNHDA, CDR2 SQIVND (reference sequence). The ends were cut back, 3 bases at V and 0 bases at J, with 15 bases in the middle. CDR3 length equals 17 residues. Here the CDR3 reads CASSIGAGAYSNQPQHF. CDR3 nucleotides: TGTGCCAGTAGTATCGGCGCAGGGGCATATAGCAATCAGCCCCAGCATTTT.

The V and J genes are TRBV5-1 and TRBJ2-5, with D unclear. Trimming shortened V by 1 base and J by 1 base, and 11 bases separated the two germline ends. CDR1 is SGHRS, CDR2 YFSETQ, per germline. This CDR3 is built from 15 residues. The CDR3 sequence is CASSLQDVGQETQYF. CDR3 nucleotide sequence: TGCGCCAGCAGCTTGCAGGACGTAGGCCAAGAGACCCAGTACTTC.

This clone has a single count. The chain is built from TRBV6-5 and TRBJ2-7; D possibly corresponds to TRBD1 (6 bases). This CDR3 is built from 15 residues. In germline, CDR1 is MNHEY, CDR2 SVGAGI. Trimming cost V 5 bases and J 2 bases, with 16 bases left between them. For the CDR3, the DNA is TGTGCCAGCAGTCGCCAGCCTAGGGGGACCTACGAGCAGTACTTC. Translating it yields CASSRQPRGTYEQYF.

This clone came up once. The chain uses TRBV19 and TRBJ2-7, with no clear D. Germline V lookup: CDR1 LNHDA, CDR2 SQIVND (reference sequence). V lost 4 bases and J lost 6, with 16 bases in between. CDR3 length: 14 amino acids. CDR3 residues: CASSTMLGFGEQYF. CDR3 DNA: TGTGCCAGTAGTACCATGTTGGGTTTCGGCGAGCAGTACTTC.

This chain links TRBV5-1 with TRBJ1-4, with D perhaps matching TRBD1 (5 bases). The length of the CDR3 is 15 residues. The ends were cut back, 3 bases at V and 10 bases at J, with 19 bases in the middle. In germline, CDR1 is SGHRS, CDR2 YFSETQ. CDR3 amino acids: CASSSGTVLGRKLFF. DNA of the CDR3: TGCGCCAGCAGCTCGGGGACGGTCTTGGGGAGAAAACTGTTTTTT.

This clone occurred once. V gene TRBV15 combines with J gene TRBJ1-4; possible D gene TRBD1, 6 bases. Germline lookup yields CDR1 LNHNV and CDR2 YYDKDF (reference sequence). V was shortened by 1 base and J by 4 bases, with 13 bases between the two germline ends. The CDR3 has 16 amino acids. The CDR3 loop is CATSRVGHRVNEKLFF. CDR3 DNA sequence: TGTGCCACCAGCAGAGTCGGGCACAGGGTTAATGAAAAACTGTTTTTT.

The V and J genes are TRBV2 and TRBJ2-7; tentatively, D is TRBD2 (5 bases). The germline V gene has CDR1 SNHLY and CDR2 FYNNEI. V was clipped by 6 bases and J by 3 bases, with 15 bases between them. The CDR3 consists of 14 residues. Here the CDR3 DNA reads TGTGCCAGCAGCCTCGGGAAAGTAGGCTACGAGCAGTACTTC. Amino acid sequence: CASSLGKVGYEQYF.

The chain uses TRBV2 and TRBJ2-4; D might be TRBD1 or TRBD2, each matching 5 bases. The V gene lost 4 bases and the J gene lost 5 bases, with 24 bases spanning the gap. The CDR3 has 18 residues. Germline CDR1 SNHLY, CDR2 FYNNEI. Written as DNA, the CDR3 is TGTGCCAGCAGTGGGGCGGGTCAGCTCCCGCTAGGGGAAAACATTCAGTACTTC. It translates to CASSGAGQLPLGENIQYF.

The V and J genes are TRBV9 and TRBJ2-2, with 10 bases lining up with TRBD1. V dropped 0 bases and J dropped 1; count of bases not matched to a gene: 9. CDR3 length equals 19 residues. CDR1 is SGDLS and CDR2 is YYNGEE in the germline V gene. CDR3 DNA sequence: TGTGCCAGCAGCGTAGGGCTTCGGGACAGGGGACGGAACACCGGGGAGCTGTTTTTT. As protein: CASSVGLRDRGRNTGELFF.

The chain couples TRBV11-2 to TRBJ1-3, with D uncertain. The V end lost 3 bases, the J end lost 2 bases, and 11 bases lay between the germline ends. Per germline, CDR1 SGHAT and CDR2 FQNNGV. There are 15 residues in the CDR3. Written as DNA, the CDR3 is TGTGCCAGCAGCTTGATCGCCCTGGCTGGAAACACCATATATTTT. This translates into CASSLIALAGNTIYF.

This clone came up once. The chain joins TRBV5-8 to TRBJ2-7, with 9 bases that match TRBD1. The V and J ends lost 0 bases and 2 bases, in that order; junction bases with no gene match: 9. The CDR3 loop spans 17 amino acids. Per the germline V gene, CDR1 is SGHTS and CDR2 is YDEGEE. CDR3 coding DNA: TGTGCCAGCAGCTTGGTGGGGACAGGGTGGGGGACCTACGAGCAGTACTTC. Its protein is CASSLVGTGWGTYEQYF.

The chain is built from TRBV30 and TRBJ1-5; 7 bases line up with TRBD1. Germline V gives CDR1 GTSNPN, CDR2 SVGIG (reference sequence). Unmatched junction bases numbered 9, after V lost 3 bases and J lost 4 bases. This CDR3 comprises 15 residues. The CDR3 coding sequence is TGTGCCTGGAGCTACTCCGGGACAGTGAATCAGCCCCAGCATTTT. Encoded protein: CAWSYSGTVNQPQHF.

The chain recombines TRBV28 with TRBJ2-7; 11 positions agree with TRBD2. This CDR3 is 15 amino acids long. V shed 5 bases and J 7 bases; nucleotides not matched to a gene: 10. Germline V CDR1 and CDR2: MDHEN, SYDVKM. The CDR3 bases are TGTGCCAGCAGTCCGACACTAGCGGGAGTGCAGGAGCAGTACTTC. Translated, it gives CASSPTLAGVQEQYF.

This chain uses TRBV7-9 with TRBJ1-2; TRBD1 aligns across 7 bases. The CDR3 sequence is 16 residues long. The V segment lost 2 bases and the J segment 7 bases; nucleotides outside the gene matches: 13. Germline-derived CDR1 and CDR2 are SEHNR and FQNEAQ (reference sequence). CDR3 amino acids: CASSLIRDSALGGYTF. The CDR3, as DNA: TGTGCCAGCAGCTTAATTCGGGACAGCGCTCTTGGTGGCTACACCTTC.

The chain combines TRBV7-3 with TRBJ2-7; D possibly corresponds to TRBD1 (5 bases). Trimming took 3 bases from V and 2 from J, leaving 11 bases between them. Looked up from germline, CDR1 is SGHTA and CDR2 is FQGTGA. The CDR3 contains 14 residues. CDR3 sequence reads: CASSFSGAPYEQYF. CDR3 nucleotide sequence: TGTGCCAGCAGCTTCTCTGGGGCACCCTACGAGCAGTACTTC.

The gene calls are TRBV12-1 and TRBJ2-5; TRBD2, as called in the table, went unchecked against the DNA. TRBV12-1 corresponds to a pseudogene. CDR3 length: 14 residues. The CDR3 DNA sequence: TGTGCCAGCAGCTTTGGCGGGGGGCAAGAGACCCAGTACTTC. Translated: CASSFGGGQETQYF.

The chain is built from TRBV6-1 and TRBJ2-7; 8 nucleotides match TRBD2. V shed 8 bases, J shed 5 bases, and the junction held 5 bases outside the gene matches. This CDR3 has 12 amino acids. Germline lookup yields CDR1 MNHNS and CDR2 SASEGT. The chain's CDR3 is CASLGLGDEQYF. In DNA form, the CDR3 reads TGTGCCAGCCTGGGACTAGGAGACGAGCAGTACTTC.

The CDR3 reads CASSLRGTGGNTIYF. DNA for the CDR3: TGTGCCAGCAGTCTCCGGGGGACAGGGGGAAACACCATATATTTT. The chain recombines TRBV28 with TRBJ1-3; 9 bases fit TRBD1. The length of the CDR3 is 15 residues. Germline-derived CDR1 and CDR2 are MDHEN and SYDVKM. With 5 bases clipped from V and 4 bases from J, the junction kept 6 bases outside the gene matches.

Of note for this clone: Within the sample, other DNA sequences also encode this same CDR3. CDR3 sequence: CASSLGLLYEQYF. The CDR3 bases are TGTGCCAGCAGCTTAGGACTCCTCTACGAGCAGTACTTC. The rearrangement uses TRBV7-2 and TRBJ2-7; D is ambiguous. Between the trimmed V and J ends, which lost 1 base and 3 bases, there was a span of 7 bases. The CDR3 length is 13 residues. Germline assignment: CDR1 SGHTA and CDR2 FQGNSA.